Listed below are T cell receptor beta chains from one sample, sequenced in a study of T cell responses to AZD1222 COVID-19 vaccine. Measured with immunoSEQ multiplex PCR; TCRdb has only the in-frame clones, and not every one. The sample has some 200,000 clones; 80% to 95% are singletons. This material consisted of peripheral blood, taken 28 days after the second AZD1222 dose. The receptor source for this set is an adult who received the AZD1222 COVID-19 vaccine. CDR3s include the opening cysteine and the closing phenylalanine or tryptophan. D genes are given only for firm matches. Only some rows state a clone size, as once, few, many or a class for expanded clones.

>.|TRBJ1-2|.|TRBV12-3/TRBV12-4
TGTGCCAGCTCCGAGTTAGGGGGCTACACCTTC
CASSELGGYTF
>.|TRBJ1-2|few|TRBV12-3/TRBV12-4
TGTGCCAGCAGTTTGACTAACTATGGCTACACCTTC
CASSLTNYGYTF
>TRBD1|TRBJ1-4|.|TRBV5-1
TGCGCCAGCAATCCCGGGACAGGGGTTGAAAAACTGTTTTTT
CASNPGTGVEKLFF
>.|TRBJ1-2|.|TRBV6-5
TGTGCCAGCAGCCAACACGTTACATGGGACTATGGCTACACCTTC
CASSQHVTWDYGYTF
>TRBD1|TRBJ1-2|.|TRBV19
TGTGCCAGTTCAGGACAGGGGACCTTCTATGGCTACACCTTC
CASSGQGTFYGYTF
>TRBD2|TRBJ2-7|.|TRBV2
TGTGCCAGCGGCGCGGGACTAGTAATCCACGAGCAGTACTTC
CASGAGLVIHEQYF
>.|TRBJ1-6|.|TRBV28
TGTGCCAGCGGGGTTGGGGACTCCCCCCTCCACTTT
CASGVGDSPLHF
>TRBD2|TRBJ2-3|.|TRBV24-1
TGTGCCACCAGTGACTCCGGGACTAGCGGCACAGATACGCAGTATTTT
CATSDSGTSGTDTQYF
>TRBD1|TRBJ1-1|.|TRBV27
TGTGCCAGCAGACGGGACAGAGGCATGAACACTGAAGCTTTCTTT
CASRRDRGMNTEAFF
>.|TRBJ1-2|.|TRBV7-3
TGTGCCAGCAGCCTTGACAGGTCCTATGGCTACACCTTC
CASSLDRSYGYTF
>.|TRBJ1-5|few|TRBV19
TGTGCCAGTAGTCTCTCAAATCAGCCCCAGCATTTT
CASSLSNQPQHF
>TRBD2|TRBJ2-6|.|TRBV2
TGTGCCAGCAGGTCGGGAGGGGGCTCTGGGGCCAACGTCCTGACTTTC
CASRSGGGSGANVLTF
>TRBD1|TRBJ2-2|.|TRBV19
TGTGCCAGTAGTCCCGGGACAGTAAACACCGGGGAGCTGTTTTTT
CASSPGTVNTGELFF
>.|TRBJ2-3|.|TRBV5-6
TGTGCCAGCAGCTTGGGGCTAGCCCTTGACACAGATACGCAGTATTTT
CASSLGLALDTDTQYF
>TRBD1|TRBJ1-5|once|TRBV19
TGTGCCAGTAGACCAGGGACAGGTAGCAATCAGCCCCAGCATTTT
CASRPGTGSNQPQHF
>.|TRBJ2-7|.|TRBV4-1
TGCGCCAGCAGCCAAGTAGTCGAGAGCGACGAACCGCAGTACTTC
CASSQVVESDEPQYF
>.|TRBJ2-4|.|TRBV5-1
TGCGCCAGCAGCTACCCGACCCCCTGGGGCAAAAACATTCAGTACTTC
CASSYPTPWGKNIQYF
>.|TRBJ1-1|.|TRBV18
TGTGCCAGCTCAGTGGACCGGCTCGATACAACGGGAGCTTTCTTT
CASSVDRLDTTGAFF
>.|TRBJ1-1|.|TRBV5-1
TGCGCCAGCAGCCCCACGGACACAACTCGGTCTGAAGCTTTCTTT
CASSPTDTTRSEAFF
>.|TRBJ1-3|.|TRBV5-5
TGTGCCAGCAGCTTGGCGGGCCAGTCTGGAAACACCATATATTTT
CASSLAGQSGNTIYF
>.|TRBJ2-7|.|TRBV7-2
TGTGCCAGCAGCTTAGGTAGTGGGATCTCCTACGAGCAGTACTTC
CASSLGSGISYEQYF
>TRBD2|TRBJ2-7|.|TRBV19
TGTGCCAGTAGCCCTCTAGCGGGGGGGCCGAGGGAGCAGTACTTC
CASSPLAGGPREQYF
>.|TRBJ1-2|.|TRBV3-1/TRBV3-2
TGTGCCAGCAGCCAGGAACTGGGACGGGTTAACTATGGCTACACCTTC
CASSQELGRVNYGYTF
>.|TRBJ2-7|.|TRBV2
TGTGCCAGCAGGCTAGGGAGGAGCGAGCAGTACTTC
CASRLGRSEQYF
>TRBD2|TRBJ2-5|.|TRBV7-7
TGTGCCAGCAGCTTAGCCTTGCGGGGGGGACAAGAGACCCAGTACTTC
CASSLALRGGQETQYF
>.|TRBJ1-2|.|TRBV7-2
TGTGCCAGCAGCTTATTAACGGAAGGGGGTGGCTACACCTTC
CASSLLTEGGGYTF
>.|TRBJ2-1|once|TRBV15
TGTGCCACCAGCAGAACGACCCAGCAGTTCTTC
CATSRTTQQFF
>.|TRBJ2-7|.|TRBV9
TGTGCCAGCAGCGCCGGGACAACCTACGAGCAGTACTTC
CASSAGTTYEQYF
>.|TRBJ2-2|.|TRBV6-5
TGTGCCAGCAGTTACTCCGGGCACAACACCGGGGAGCTGTTTTTT
CASSYSGHNTGELFF
>.|TRBJ1-3|.|TRBV11-2
TGTGCCAGCAGCCGCTCCGGGTTAGGGTCTGGAAACACCATATATTTT
CASSRSGLGSGNTIYF
>.|TRBJ1-4|.|TRBV24-1
TGTGCCACCAGTCTGAAGATTAATGAAAAACTGTTTTTT
CATSLKINEKLFF
>.|TRBJ2-2|once|TRBV15
TGTGCCACCAGCCCGTCGGTCCCGGGCACCGGGGAGCTGTTTTTT
CATSPSVPGTGELFF
>TRBD1|TRBJ2-7|.|TRBV7-9
TGTGCCAGCAGCACCTCTTGGACAGGGAAATCCTACGAGCAGTACTTC
CASSTSWTGKSYEQYF
>TRBD1|TRBJ1-6|.|TRBV27
TGTGCCAGCAGAGGGGGGACAGACAGAAATTCACCCCTCCACTTT
CASRGGTDRNSPLHF
>.|TRBJ1-6|.|TRBV28
TGTGCCAGCAAATCAAGGGACATCCGGAATTCACCCCTCCACTTT
CASKSRDIRNSPLHF
>.|TRBJ1-1|.|TRBV15
TGTGCCACCAGCAGAGATCTAGGCACTGAAGCTTTCTTT
CATSRDLGTEAFF
>.|TRBJ2-1|few|TRBV29-1
TGCAGCGTTCGGTCTGGTAGGCCGTCCTACAATGAGCAGTTCTTC
CSVRSGRPSYNEQFF
>.|TRBJ1-1|.|TRBV2
TGTGCCAGCAGTTTAGAGGGCCTGAACACTGAAGCTTTCTTT
CASSLEGLNTEAFF
>TRBD1|TRBJ2-7|.|TRBV7-2
TGTGCCAGCAGCTTAGCGCTCGGGGACAGGGGGTACTCCTACGAGCAGTACTTC
CASSLALGDRGYSYEQYF
>.|TRBJ1-1|.|TRBV12-3/TRBV12-4
TGTGCCAGCAGGCTACAGGAGATGGCTGAAGCTTTCTTT
CASRLQEMAEAFF
>.|TRBJ2-1|.|TRBV19
TGTGCCAGTATCGGACTATCCGATCCAGAGCAGTTCTTC
CASIGLSDPEQFF
>.|TRBJ1-4|.|TRBV6-5
TGTGCCAGCAGTTATGGTAGGGGGGAAAAACTGTTTTTT
CASSYGRGEKLFF
>.|TRBJ1-5|.|TRBV19
TGTGCCAGTAGTCGGTTAAACCCCGGGACGGCATATCAGCCCCAGCATTTT
CASSRLNPGTAYQPQHF
>TRBD1|TRBJ2-7|.|TRBV19
TGTGCCAGTAGTATACGACAGGGTGGCCTCGACGAGCAGTACTTC
CASSIRQGGLDEQYF
>TRBD1|TRBJ1-2|.|TRBV27
TGTGCCAGCAGTCTCGGACAGGGGGCAACAGATGGCTACACCTTC
CASSLGQGATDGYTF
>.|TRBJ2-1|.|TRBV5-4
TGTGCCAGCAGCTTGGCCAGGAGCTCCTACAATGAGCAGTTCTTC
CASSLARSSYNEQFF
>.|TRBJ1-2|.|TRBV7-2
TGTGCCAGCAGCCCTCGCGCGGGGTCTATGGGCTATGGCTACACCTTC
CASSPRAGSMGYGYTF
>.|TRBJ1-3|.|TRBV6-5
TGTGCCAGCAGCTCGACAGTCTCAGGTGGAAACACCATATATTTT
CASSSTVSGGNTIYF